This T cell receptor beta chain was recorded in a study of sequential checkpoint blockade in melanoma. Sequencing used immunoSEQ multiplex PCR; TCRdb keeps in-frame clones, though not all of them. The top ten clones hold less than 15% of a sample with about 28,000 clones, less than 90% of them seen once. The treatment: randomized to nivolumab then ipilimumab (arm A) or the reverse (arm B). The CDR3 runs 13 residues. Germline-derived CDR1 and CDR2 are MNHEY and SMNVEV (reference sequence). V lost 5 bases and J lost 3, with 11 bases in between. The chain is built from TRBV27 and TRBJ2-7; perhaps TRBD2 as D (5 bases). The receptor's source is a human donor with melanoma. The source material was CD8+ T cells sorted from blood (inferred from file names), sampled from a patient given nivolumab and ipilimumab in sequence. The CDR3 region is CASSAGLGYEQYF. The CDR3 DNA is TGTGCCAGCAGTGCCGGACTGGGCTACGAGCAGTACTTC.